One and the same sample provided the 23 T cell receptor beta chains below, sequenced in a study of blood T cell repertoires in COVID-19. TCRdb's table, derived via immunoSEQ multiplex PCR, lists solely in-frame clones and lacks some. Found here are some 80,000 clones, approximately 85% of them singletons; the top ten hold around 5.8%. Sequenced input: peripheral blood. Receptors were obtained from a woman older than 75 with active or convalescent COVID-19.

The V gene is TRBV6-4, the J gene TRBJ2-1; D gene uncertain. V lost 5 bases to trimming and J lost 7 bases, with 15 bases between them. CDR1 MRHNA and CDR2 SNTAGT come from the germline V gene. The CDR3 is 14 amino acids. In DNA, the CDR3 is TGTGCCAGCAGTCCTCTATCGGGTGTGAATGAGCAGTTCTTC. Translation gives CASSPLSGVNEQFF.

The chain uses TRBV6-5 and TRBJ2-7; D is possibly TRBD1 (6 bases). CDR1 is MNHEY and CDR2 is SVGAGI in the germline V gene. V gave up 8 bases and J gave up 1 base, with 18 bases separating them. The CDR3 has 15 residues. CDR3 loop: CASRPTGDSSYEQYF. The CDR3 DNA is TGTGCCAGCCGACCGACAGGAGATTCGTCCTACGAGCAGTACTTC.

The J gene is TRBJ2-3, the V gene TRBV3-1 (or the pseudogene TRBV3-2); D possibly corresponds to TRBD2 (6 bases). CDR3 length equals 16 residues. Germline-derived CDR1 and CDR2 are LGHDT and YNNKEL (reference sequence). V was cut by 1 base and J by 0 bases, with 11 bases left in between. The CDR3 reads CASSQVGGVSTDTQYF. The DNA for the CDR3 is TGTGCCAGCAGCCAAGTTGGAGGGGTAAGCACAGATACGCAGTATTTT.

The table lists this clone with a count of one. The rearrangement links TRBV28 to TRBJ2-1; 9 bases align to TRBD2. The CDR3 is 14 amino acids. V lost 6 bases to trimming and J lost 5 bases; unmatched junction nucleotides: 5. Germline CDR1 reads MDHEN; CDR2 reads SYDVKM. Here the CDR3 DNA reads TGTGCCAGCAGGAGGACTAGCGTAAACAATGAGCAGTTCTTC. Translation gives CASRRTSVNNEQFF. Filled out from reference TRBV28 and TRBJ2-1, the complete variable domain reads DVKVTQSSRYLVKRTGEKVFLECVQDMDHENMFWYRQDPGLGLRLIYFSYDVKMKEKGDIPEGYSVSREKKERFSLILESASTNQTSMYLCASRRTSVNNEQFFGPGTRLTVL.

This chain joins TRBV4-3 and TRBJ2-7; 8 bases are a match to TRBD1. V was pared by 0 bases and J by 0 bases, with 7 bases of the junction left unmatched. CDR1 is LGHNA, CDR2 YSLEER, per germline. This CDR3 has 17 residues. The CDR3 nucleotides read TGCGCCAGCAGCCAAGATTATACAGGGGGATACTCCTACGAGCAGTACTTC. Amino acid sequence: CASSQDYTGGYSYEQYF.

The chain couples TRBV18 to TRBJ2-5; no reliable D call. V lost 4 bases and J 1 base, leaving 4 bases between the germline ends. CDR3 length: 12 amino acids. Germline V CDR1 and CDR2: KGHSH, LQKENI. The CDR3 nucleotides are TGTGCCAGCTCACTCTTCCAAGAGACCCAGTACTTC. This codes for CASSLFQETQYF.

V is TRBV7-6 and J is TRBJ1-5; TRBD1 agrees at 7 bases. The CDR3 is 13 residues long. Germline assignment: CDR1 SGHVS and CDR2 FNYEAQ. J lost 4 bases, V lost 5 bases, and 2 bases had no gene match. DNA for the CDR3: TGTGCCAGCAGCGGACAGGAAAATCAGCCCCAGCATTTT. Protein: CASSGQENQPQHF.

This clone was counted between two and nine times. The V call is TRBV4-1, the J call TRBJ1-4, with D hard to call. V gave up 1 base and J gave up 0 bases, with 15 bases separating them. The germline CDR1 and CDR2 sequences are MGHRA and YSYEKL. The CDR3 is made up of 18 amino acids. The CDR3 DNA is TGCGCCAGCAGCCAAGTACCTTCCTTTTCAGCAACTAATGAAAAACTGTTTTTT. Residues: CASSQVPSFSATNEKLFF.

The chain joins TRBV9 to TRBJ2-1, with 9 bases aligning to TRBD2. Germline V gives CDR1 SGDLS, CDR2 YYNGEE. The CDR3 has 16 residues. The junction had 11 bases not matched to a gene; V was cut back by 0 bases and J by 10 bases. CDR3 nucleotide sequence: TGTGCCAGCAGCGTAGATCGGGCTAGCGGGGTTTTAGAGCAGTTCTTC. Its translation is CASSVDRASGVLEQFF.

The gene calls are TRBV10-3 and TRBJ1-5, with 7 bases that match TRBD1. The V gene end was trimmed by 8 bases and the J gene end by 7 bases; junction bases not matched to a gene: 8. There are 13 residues in the CDR3. Germline CDR1 and CDR2: ENHRY and SYGVKD. The CDR3 DNA sequence: TGTGCCATCTGGGCAGGGGGAGGACAGCCCCAGCATTTT. Protein product: CAIWAGGGQPQHF.

V and J are TRBV7-9 and TRBJ2-6; D perhaps matches TRBD1 (5 bases). Trimming stripped 2 bases from V and 0 bases from J, with 17 bases between. Germline V gene sequence: CDR1 SEHNR, CDR2 FQNEAQ (reference sequence). This CDR3 spans 19 amino acids. DNA for the CDR3: TGTGCCAGCAGCTTAAGGGTAGGGGTCGACGGCTCTGGGGCCAACGTCCTGACTTTC. Translating gives CASSLRVGVDGSGANVLTF.

The chain combines TRBV11-1 with TRBJ1-1; perhaps TRBD1 as D (6 bases). Trimming removed 5 bases at V and 5 bases at J, with 18 bases between. The germline V gene has CDR1 SGHAT and CDR2 FQDESV (reference sequence). The CDR3 sequence is 15 residues long. CDR3 nucleotides: TGTGCCAGCAGCCCCAGAGCTGCAGGGGATACTGAAGCTTTCTTT. This translates into CASSPRAAGDTEAFF.

This clone has only one observation. This chain joins TRBV12-3 or TRBV12-4 and TRBJ1-1, with D possibly being TRBD1 (6 bases). V was shortened by 6 bases and J by 8 bases, with 10 bases between the two germline ends. The CDR3 extends over 11 amino acids. CDR3 DNA sequence: TGTGCCAGCAGAATACAGGGAGAAGCTTTCTTT. Amino acid sequence: CASRIQGEAFF.

V is TRBV27 and J is TRBJ2-3; 9 positions agree with TRBD2. Germline assignment: CDR1 MNHEY and CDR2 SMNVEV (reference sequence). Losses at the gene ends were 6 bases for V and 5 bases for J; bases not matched to a gene: 12. The CDR3 runs to 16 residues. This chain's CDR3 is CASSRPAGGLEDTQYF. The CDR3 region has the DNA TGTGCCAGCAGCCGACCGGCGGGAGGGCTGGAAGATACGCAGTATTTT.

This chain's CDR3 is CASSDITTNEKLFF. As DNA, the CDR3 is TGCGCCAGCAGTGATATAACAACTAATGAAAAACTGTTTTTT. The chain recombines TRBV10-2 with TRBJ1-4; D is unclear. This CDR3 spans 14 amino acids. CDR1 and CDR2 from the germline V gene are WSHSY and SAAADI. The germline V and J ends were trimmed by 3 bases and 0 bases, with 5 bases remaining between them.

The table lists this clone with a count of one. The V gene is TRBV7-9, the J gene TRBJ2-7, with D uncertain. The ends were cut back, 1 base at V and 6 bases at J, with 13 bases in the middle. CDR3 length equals 14 residues. The germline V gene has CDR1 SEHNR and CDR2 FQNEAQ (reference sequence). The CDR3 loop reads CASSLVMVRSEQYF. The CDR3 DNA sequence: TGTGCCAGCAGCTTAGTCATGGTTCGGAGCGAGCAGTACTTC.

In nucleotides, the CDR3 is TGTGCCACCAGCAAATACTCGGGCCGGGGGGGAGAGCAGTACTTC. It is translated as CATSKYSGRGGEQYF. This rearrangement joins TRBV15 to TRBJ2-7; 8 bases agree with TRBD2. Germline CDR1 and CDR2: LNHNV and YYDKDF (reference sequence). This CDR3 spans 15 amino acids. The trim removed 4 bases at V and 7 bases at J, leaving 12 bases unmatched.

On this clone itself: Other DNA sequences in this specimen translate into the identical CDR3. The chain recombines TRBV6-5 with TRBJ2-1; TRBD2 agrees at 11 bases. V lost 7 bases and J lost 4; bases outside the gene matches: 6. Germline V CDR1 and CDR2: MNHEY, SVGAGI. The CDR3 loop spans 15 amino acids. CDR3 in DNA: TGTGCCAGCATCCCAACTAGCGGGGGTTACAATGAGCAGTTCTTC. Protein sequence: CASIPTSGGYNEQFF.

This clone showed up just a few times. The rearrangement uses TRBV5-6 and TRBJ1-2; 9 nucleotides align to TRBD1. The CDR3 length is 16 residues. CDR1 and CDR2 (germline): SGHDT, YYEEEE. Losses at the gene ends were 0 bases for V and 4 bases for J; bases not matched to a gene: 7. The CDR3 bases are TGTGCCAGCAGCTTGGCCCGGACAGGGGAAAGCTATGGCTACACCTTC. This gives the protein CASSLARTGESYGYTF.

The chain carries TRBV28 and TRBJ1-5; 8 nucleotides align to TRBD1. The germline V gene encodes CDR1 MDHEN and CDR2 SYDVKM. The CDR3 contains 14 residues. The V gene end was trimmed by 7 bases and the J gene end by 4 bases; junction bases not matched to a gene: 6. CDR3 residues: CASTSGGLNQPQHF. The CDR3 DNA sequence: TGTGCCAGCACCTCAGGGGGCCTAAATCAGCCCCAGCATTTT.

V usage is TRBV12-5 and J usage is TRBJ2-7, with D possibly being TRBD2 (6 bases). This CDR3 region has 14 residues. Germline values: CDR1 LGHNT, CDR2 FRNRAP. Trimming stripped 5 bases from V and 2 bases from J, with 13 bases between. The CDR3 region is CASGPTGLPYEQYF. CDR3 nucleotide sequence: TGTGCTAGTGGTCCGACGGGACTCCCCTACGAGCAGTACTTC.

This chain joins TRBV6-5 and TRBJ1-2, with TRBD1 as a possible D gene (6 bases). From germline, CDR1 is MNHEY and CDR2 SVGAGI. V lost 4 bases and J 1 base, leaving 13 bases between the germline ends. This CDR3 is built from 15 residues. CDR3 amino acids: CASSSTGLDNYGYTF. DNA for the CDR3: TGTGCCAGCAGTTCCACAGGGCTCGATAACTATGGCTACACCTTC.

The CDR3 DNA reads TGTGCCAGCAGCCGCACCGCCGGACTAGCGGGGTTTCGGCAGTTCTTC. Encoded protein: CASSRTAGLAGFRQFF. The rearrangement uses TRBV3-1 (or the pseudogene TRBV3-2) and TRBJ2-1, with TRBD2 matching 12 bases. Unmatched junction bases numbered 13, after V lost 4 bases and J lost 12 bases. Germline CDR1 reads LGHDT; CDR2 reads YNNKEL (reference sequence). The CDR3 runs to 16 residues.